This T cell receptor beta chain comes out of a study of cytomegalovirus exposure and HLA in healthy donors. PCR was performed using 60 Vbeta and 13 Jbeta primers. Measured with immunoSEQ multiplex PCR; TCRdb has only the in-frame clones, and not every one. The sample contains about 120,000 clones, about 59% of which appear only once. To note about this clone: Its matching antigen is unknown.

Points from the study as a whole: Some segments of the V type, notably TRBV6-2 and TRBV6-3, were excluded as indistinguishable. Certain sequence variants were highly shared and formed a cluster, and this cluster was likely a sequencing artifact. In a later analysis, TCR beta V- and J-gene trimming was associated with a missense DCLRE1C variant.

This CDR3 contains 12 residues. Per germline, CDR1 SGHKS and CDR2 YYEKEE (reference sequence). The chain has TRBV5-5 and TRBJ2-5; D gene uncertain. The end of the DNA aligns better with TRBJ2-7, so the J call may be wrong. This receptor was obtained from a woman aged 35 to 49 in good health and CMV-seropositive. What was sequenced was PBMCs. The CDR3 region is CASSLASYEQYF. The CDR3, as DNA: TGTGCCAGCAGCTTGGCCTCCTACGAGCAGTACTTC.